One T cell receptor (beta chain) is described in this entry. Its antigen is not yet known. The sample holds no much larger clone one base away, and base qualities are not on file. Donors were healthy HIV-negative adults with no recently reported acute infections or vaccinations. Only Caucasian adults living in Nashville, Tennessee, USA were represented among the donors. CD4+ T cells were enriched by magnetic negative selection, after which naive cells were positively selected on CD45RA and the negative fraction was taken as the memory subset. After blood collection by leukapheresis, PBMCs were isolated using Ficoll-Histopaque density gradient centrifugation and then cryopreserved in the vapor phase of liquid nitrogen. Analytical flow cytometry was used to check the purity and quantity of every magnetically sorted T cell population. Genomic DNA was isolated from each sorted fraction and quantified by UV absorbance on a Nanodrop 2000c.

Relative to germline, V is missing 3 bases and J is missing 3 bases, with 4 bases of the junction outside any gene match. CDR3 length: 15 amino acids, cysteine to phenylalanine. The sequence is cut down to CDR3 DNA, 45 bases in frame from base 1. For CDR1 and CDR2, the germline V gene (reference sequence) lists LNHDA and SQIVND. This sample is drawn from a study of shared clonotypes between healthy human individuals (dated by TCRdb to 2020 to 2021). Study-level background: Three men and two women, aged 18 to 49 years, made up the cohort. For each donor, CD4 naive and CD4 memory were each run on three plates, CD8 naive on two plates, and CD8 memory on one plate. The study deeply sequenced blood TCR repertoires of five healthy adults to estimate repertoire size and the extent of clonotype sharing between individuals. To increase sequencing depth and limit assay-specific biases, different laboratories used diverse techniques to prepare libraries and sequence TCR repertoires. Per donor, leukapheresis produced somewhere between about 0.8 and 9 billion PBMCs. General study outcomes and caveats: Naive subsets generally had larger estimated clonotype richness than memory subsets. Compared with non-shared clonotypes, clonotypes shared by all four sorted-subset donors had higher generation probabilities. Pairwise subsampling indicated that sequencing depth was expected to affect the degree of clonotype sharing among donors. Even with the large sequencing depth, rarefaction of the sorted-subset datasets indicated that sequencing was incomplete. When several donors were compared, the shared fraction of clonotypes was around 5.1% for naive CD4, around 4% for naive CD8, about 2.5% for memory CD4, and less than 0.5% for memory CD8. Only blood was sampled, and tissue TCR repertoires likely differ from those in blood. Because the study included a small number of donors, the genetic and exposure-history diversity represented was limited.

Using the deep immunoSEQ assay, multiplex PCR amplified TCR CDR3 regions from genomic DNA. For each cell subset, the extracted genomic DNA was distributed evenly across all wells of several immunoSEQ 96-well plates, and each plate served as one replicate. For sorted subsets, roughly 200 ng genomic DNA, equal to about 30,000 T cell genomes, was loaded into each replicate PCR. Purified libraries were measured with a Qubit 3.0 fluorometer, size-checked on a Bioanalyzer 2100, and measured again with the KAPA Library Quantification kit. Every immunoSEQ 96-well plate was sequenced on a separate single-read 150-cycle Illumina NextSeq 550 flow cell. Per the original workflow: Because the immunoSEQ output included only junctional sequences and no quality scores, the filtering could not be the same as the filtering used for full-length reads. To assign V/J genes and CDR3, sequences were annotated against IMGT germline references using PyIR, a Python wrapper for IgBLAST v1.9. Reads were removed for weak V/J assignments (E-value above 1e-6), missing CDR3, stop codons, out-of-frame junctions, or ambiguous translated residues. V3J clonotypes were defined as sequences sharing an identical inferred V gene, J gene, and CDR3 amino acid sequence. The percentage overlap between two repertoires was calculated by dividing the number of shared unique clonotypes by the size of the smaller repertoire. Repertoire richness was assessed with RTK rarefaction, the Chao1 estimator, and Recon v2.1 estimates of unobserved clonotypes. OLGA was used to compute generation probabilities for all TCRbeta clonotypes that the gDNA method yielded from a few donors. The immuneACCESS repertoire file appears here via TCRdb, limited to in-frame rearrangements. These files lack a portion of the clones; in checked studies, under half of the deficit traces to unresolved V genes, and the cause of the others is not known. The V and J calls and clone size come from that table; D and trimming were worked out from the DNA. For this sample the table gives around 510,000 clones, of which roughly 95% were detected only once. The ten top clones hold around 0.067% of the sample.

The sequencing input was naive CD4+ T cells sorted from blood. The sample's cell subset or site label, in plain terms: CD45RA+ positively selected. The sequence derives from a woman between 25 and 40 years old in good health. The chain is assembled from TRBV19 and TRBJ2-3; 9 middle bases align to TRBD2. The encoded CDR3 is CASSMSSGTTDTQYF. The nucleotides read TGTGCCAGTAGTATGTCTAGCGGGACGACAGATACGCAGTATTTT.